This TCR beta chain originates from a study of T cell responses to AZD1222 COVID-19 vaccine (dated by TCRdb to the early 2020s). Study-level background: TCR sequencing was performed for 230 to 250 trial participants, of whom 200 to 210 were given two doses of AZD1222 and some 26 were given two doses of MenACWY control vaccine. Trial participants were enrolled into age subgroups of 18-55, 56-69 and 70-plus years, which contained about 150, 28 and 57 TCR-sequenced participants, respectively. Results and caveats for the whole study, not just this receptor: A significant rise in spike-specific TCR breadth and depth was observed after two AZD1222 doses relative to day 0 and relative to MenACWY recipients. Most participants were white British and females outnumbered males, and the authors suggested that clonal diversity may have been underestimated. The 56-69-year group was small, and its depth increase did not reach significance, likely because of low power. CD4 TCRs associated with the vaccine covered the entire spike protein, and the dominant responses were in regions 160-218 and 743-854. Because no day 14 peak-response samples were available, the repertoires could be characterized only after the peak T cell response. Reportedly, close to half of the unique spike-specific TCRs recognized epitopes lying outside the regions that are mutated in the B.1.351 and B.1.1.7 variants. Conclusions about previously exposed vaccinees are limited, since just 5 to 7 AZD1222 recipients were seropositive for SARS-CoV-2 at baseline.

As for this clone: Its antigen remains unidentified. No much larger clonotype is one base removed from it; base qualities were not supplied.

Reading the germline V gene (reference sequence) gives CDR1 LNHDA and CDR2 SQIVND. Inclusive of the bounding cysteine and phenylalanine, the CDR3 is 12 residues long. The read is trimmed to its CDR3 DNA, 36 bases read in frame from base 1. V is cut by 3 bases and J by 7 bases, and the space between the germline ends is 9 bases. The CDR3 regions of human TCRbeta chains were analyzed by immunosequencing. Concerning the study's data processing: TCRs in the repertoires were compared against a reference library of SARS-CoV-2-specific TCRs that had been generated with the MIRA antigen-specificity platform. Breadth was defined as the fraction of unique TCRs that were SARS-CoV-2-associated. Depth was defined as the fraction of total T cells that were SARS-CoV-2-associated. Using the MIRA data, each spike-specific TCR was mapped to the spike region that the TCR reacts to and placed in a CD4 or CD8 class. Log10-transformed breadth and depth values were compared by one-way ANOVA with Sidak's multiple comparisons tests. As stored in TCRdb, this immuneACCESS dataset retains in-frame rearrangements with V and J assigned. A fraction of the clones does not appear; measured against another copy, unresolved V genes explain less than half of the discrepancy, and the remainder lacks a known reason. Clone size and the V and J calls come from that table; the DNA yielded D and trimming. The sample table lists about 73,000 clones, roughly 89% of them with a count of one. The ten largest clones take up 7% to 10% of the sample.

Taken with the paper, the label for time point translates to: about 28 days (+/-7) after the second vaccine dose. Because spike-specific TCR depth and breadth did not differ between the two schedules, AZD1222 recipients who got a second dose at roughly 4 weeks were pooled with those who got a second dose at roughly 12 weeks. The vaccinee samples were drawn from two UK trials, COV001 and COV002, one of which was a single-blind randomized controlled phase 2/3 trial testing AZD1222 (ChAdOx1 nCoV-19) in healthy adults. For TCRbeta chain sequencing, PBMC samples were collected from trial participants at day 0 and at day 28 after the second dose.

This TCR was sampled from an adult who received the AZD1222 COVID-19 vaccine. Sequencing was performed on peripheral blood, taken 28 days after the second AZD1222 dose. The chain is made from TRBV19 and TRBJ1-2, with the identity of the D gene unclear. In nucleotide form, the sequence is TGTGCCAGTAGTATTTTCGACACTGGCTACACCTTC. Its translation reads: CASSIFDTGYTF.